This TCR beta chain was captured by sequencing in a study of cytomegalovirus exposure and HLA in healthy donors. About the study: When 398 donors were genotyped, roughly 82% of them were found to fall in the Caucasian-associated ancestry cluster.

Germline loops: CDR1 LNHNV, CDR2 YYDKDF (reference sequence). The CDR3 runs 16 residues. Trimming left V 1 base short and J 1 base short, with 13 bases between. Researchers ran the PCR with 60 Vbeta and 13 Jbeta primers. In the study's own analysis: Some 11 million of the 75 million to 95 million unique TCR beta chains counted in a later analysis were shared. Only in-frame clones appear in the TCRdb table, and some are missing; sequencing was by immunoSEQ multiplex PCR. The V and J calls and clone size were taken over from that table, and D and trimming were inferred from the DNA. The sample yields around 99,000 clones, almost 75% seen once. In the case of this clone: Antigen: not known.

Study observations and caveats: Earlier analysis yielded a pattern in which most TCR beta V segments were productive about 90% or about 30% of the time. Reports state that TCR beta sequences accurately predicted most subjects' HLA-A and HLA-B alleles.

Material for sequencing was PBMCs. The TCR was taken from a man aged 35 to 55 in good health and CMV-seronegative. The gene calls are TRBV15 and TRBJ2-5; D might be TRBD1 (6 bases). In DNA form, the CDR3 reads TGTGCCACCAGCAGAGGGTGGGGGCCGCTCCAAGAGACCCAGTACTTC. Translated: CATSRGWGPLQETQYF. The whole variable domain, filled in from reference TRBV15 and TRBJ2-5, reads DAMVIQNPRYQVTQFGKPVTLSCSQTLNHNVMYWYQQKSSQAPKLLFHYYDKDFNNEADTPDNFQSRRPNTSFCFLDIRSPGLGDTAMYLCATSRGWGPLQETQYFGPGTRLLVL.